These T cell receptor beta chains were read from a single sample in a study of early T cells in non-severe SARS-CoV-2 infection. Using its own MiXCR run on the 5' RACE reads, TCRdb lists one record per CDR3 protein. The data contain under 50,000 distinct CDR3 sequences, around 5.6% of them singletons. Sequenced sample: whole blood. These receptors came from an adult who was a healthcare worker with PCR-confirmed SARS-CoV-2 infection or an uninfected control (not recorded which). Each CDR3 is given with its conserved first and last residue. The D gene is left open where the match is weak. Clone size appears in some rows only: once, few, many, or a class for an expanded clone.

>TRBV7-9|TRBD1|TRBJ2-1|.
CASARTGWGDEQFF
TGTGCCAGCGCCCGGACAGGGTGGGGAGATGAGCAGTTCTTC
>TRBV29-1|.|TRBJ2-3|many
CSGTRGAGADTQYF
TGCAGCGGCACCCGGGGGGCGGGGGCAGATACGCAGTATTTT
>TRBV19|TRBD1|TRBJ1-2|few
CASRFAGTGDYGYTF
TGTGCCAGTAGGTTCGCGGGGACAGGCGACTATGGCTACACCTTC
>TRBV7-9|.|TRBJ1-6|few
CASSPDSPNSPLHF
TGTGCCAGCAGCCCCGACAGCCCTAATTCACCCCTCCACTTT
>TRBV2|.|TRBJ1-6|many
CASRRAPGQVNSPLHF
TGTGCCAGCAGGCGCGCCCCGGGACAAGTTAATTCACCCCTCCACTTT
>TRBV5-4|TRBD1|TRBJ2-5|.
CASRRQGLMETQYF
TGTGCCAGCAGAAGACAGGGGCTCATGGAGACCCAGTACTTC
>TRBV3-1|.|TRBJ1-6|few
CASSHRRGRSSYNSPLHF
TGTGCCAGCAGCCACCGGCGGGGGCGGAGCTCCTATAATTCACCCCTCCACTTT
>TRBV5-1|TRBD2|TRBJ2-1|few
CASKGTSGSNEQFF
TGCGCCAGCAAAGGGACTAGCGGGAGCAATGAGCAGTTCTTC
>TRBV4-2|.|TRBJ2-5|.
CASSQDVAAGLQETQYF
TGTGCCAGCAGCCAAGATGTGGCAGCCGGGTTACAAGAGACCCAGTACTTC
>TRBV5-1|.|TRBJ2-1|many
CASRGDGQSYNEQFF
TGCGCCAGCAGGGGGGACGGACAGTCCTACAATGAGCAGTTCTTC
>TRBV15|.|TRBJ1-1|many
CATSRDSAGENTEAFF
TGTGCCACCAGCAGAGATTCAGCGGGAGAGAACACTGAAGCTTTCTTT
>TRBV10-3|.|TRBJ2-3|many
CAISESARTEFFRDTQYF
TGTGCCATCAGTGAGTCGGCCAGGACCGAATTTTTCAGAGATACGCAGTATTTT
>TRBV4-1|.|TRBJ1-2|.
CASSPQANYGYTF
TGCGCCAGCAGTCCCCAGGCTAACTATGGCTACACCTTC
>TRBV4-3|.|TRBJ1-2|.
CASSLWTDLNYGYTF
TGCGCCAGCAGCCTGTGGACAGACCTGAACTATGGCTACACCTTC
>TRBV7-9|TRBD2|TRBJ2-3|many
CASSTRTSGRGDTQYF
TGTGCCAGCAGCACCCGGACTAGCGGACGAGGAGATACGCAGTATTTT
>TRBV19|.|TRBJ2-1|many
CASSIRFNEQFF
TGTGCCAGTAGTATCCGTTTCAATGAGCAGTTCTTC
>TRBV3-1|.|TRBJ2-7|many
CASSPGLSSYEQYF
TGTGCCAGCAGCCCTGGACTCAGTTCCTACGAGCAGTACTTC
>TRBV30|.|TRBJ1-6|few
CAWSVLSSNSPLHF
TGTGCCTGGAGTGTACTATCCTCAAATTCACCCCTCCACTTT
>TRBV10-2|.|TRBJ2-5|many
CASRANAGTQYF
TGCGCCAGCCGGGCCAACGCCGGGACCCAGTACTTC
>TRBV5-6|.|TRBJ2-3|few
CASSLDLHRVSTDTQYF
TGTGCCAGCAGCCTCGACCTACACAGGGTTAGCACAGATACGCAGTATTTT
>TRBV5-1|.|TRBJ1-2|many
CASSLEGINGYTF
TGCGCCAGCAGCTTGGAAGGAATTAATGGCTACACCTTC
>TRBV5-4|TRBD1|TRBJ2-1|few
CASSLDRGSYNEQFF
TGTGCCAGCAGCTTGGACAGGGGATCCTACAATGAGCAGTTCTTC
>TRBV7-2|.|TRBJ2-1|few
CASNEGGTYNEQFF
TGTGCCAGCAACGAAGGAGGGACCTACAATGAGCAGTTCTTC
>TRBV10-3|.|TRBJ2-7|many
CAISEQAQSYEQYF
TGTGCCATCAGCGAACAGGCCCAGTCCTACGAGCAGTACTTC
>TRBV4-1|.|TRBJ2-7|few
CASSQTLGGSYEQYF
TGCGCCAGCAGCCAAACGTTAGGGGGCTCCTACGAGCAGTACTTC
>TRBV30|.|TRBJ1-4|many
CAWSVPNSATNEKLFF
TGTGCCTGGAGTGTACCGAACAGTGCAACTAATGAAAAACTGTTTTTT
>TRBV20-1|.|TRBJ2-7|many
CSARQIYEQYF
TGCAGTGCTAGACAAATCTACGAGCAGTACTTC
>TRBV10-1|TRBD2|TRBJ2-7|many
CASSESYGTSSDEQYF
TGCGCCAGCAGTGAGTCTTACGGGACTAGCAGCGACGAGCAGTACTTC
>TRBV10-2|TRBD2|TRBJ2-1|many
CASRGLAGGLNEQFF
TGCGCCAGCAGGGGACTAGCGGGAGGCCTTAATGAGCAGTTCTTC
>TRBV12-3/TRBV12-4|TRBD1|TRBJ1-5|few
CASSLAGQGRQPQHF
TGTGCCAGCAGTTTAGCGGGACAGGGCAGGCAGCCCCAGCATTTT
>TRBV11-2|.|TRBJ2-4|few
CASSLGGIDKNIQYF
TGTGCCAGCAGCTTAGGAGGGATTGATAAAAACATTCAGTACTTC
>TRBV12-3/TRBV12-4|.|TRBJ1-6|many
CASSHTGGSYNSPLHF
TGTGCCAGCAGCCATACCGGAGGGTCCTATAATTCACCCCTCCACTTT
>TRBV20-1|TRBD2|TRBJ2-5|many
CSAENSGKAQETQYF
TGCAGTGCGGAAAATAGCGGGAAAGCCCAAGAGACCCAGTACTTC
>TRBV5-1|.|TRBJ2-7|many
CASSPVRVLRDSYEQYF
TGCGCCAGCAGCCCCGTTAGGGTCCTGCGGGACTCCTACGAGCAGTACTTC
>TRBV3-1|.|TRBJ2-5|many
CASSRSFRDLGGETQYF
TGTGCCAGCAGCCGATCTTTCCGGGACCTCGGAGGAGAGACCCAGTACTTC
>TRBV6-6|.|TRBJ1-3|few
CASSYSSAGNTIYF
TGTGCCAGCAGTTACTCGAGCGCTGGAAACACCATATATTTT
>TRBV7-9|TRBD1|TRBJ2-5|.
CASSPLPRDRGQETQYF
TGTGCCAGCAGCCCGCTACCACGGGACAGGGGGCAAGAGACCCAGTACTTC
>TRBV20-1|.|TRBJ1-2|.
CSAQNQAGRANYGYTF
TGCAGTGCCCAAAACCAAGCAGGGCGAGCTAACTATGGCTACACCTTC
>TRBV11-2|.|TRBJ2-1|.
CASSFLRGSDEYNEQFF
TGTGCCAGCAGCTTTCTGCGCGGGTCGGACGAATACAATGAGCAGTTCTTC
>TRBV3-1|.|TRBJ2-2|many
CASSQGGYGELFF
TGTGCCAGCAGCCAAGGCGGGTACGGGGAGCTGTTTTTT
>TRBV5-1|TRBD1|TRBJ2-1|many
CASSPGQGIDEQFF
TGCGCCAGCAGTCCTGGACAGGGTATCGATGAGCAGTTCTTC
>TRBV18|.|TRBJ2-7|.
CASSREESYEQYF
TGTGCCAGCTCACGGGAAGAGTCCTACGAGCAGTACTTC
>TRBV6-1|.|TRBJ2-5|many
CASSVERVLQETQYF
TGTGCCAGCAGTGTAGAGCGGGTACTCCAAGAGACCCAGTACTTC
>TRBV15|TRBD2|TRBJ2-7|many
CATSRGQGGTYEQYF
TGTGCCACCAGCAGAGGTCAGGGAGGGACCTACGAGCAGTACTTC
>TRBV20-1|.|TRBJ1-2|many
CSARVRGINGYTF
TGCAGTGCTAGAGTTCGGGGGATCAATGGCTACACCTTC
>TRBV27|.|TRBJ1-2|many
CASSQNRVWGYTF
TGTGCCAGCAGCCAAAACAGGGTCTGGGGCTACACCTTC
>TRBV19|.|TRBJ2-5|many
CASGTIWETQYF
TGTGCCAGCGGGACAATCTGGGAGACCCAGTACTTC
>TRBV19|TRBD1|TRBJ2-7|many
CASSTRPGQGLSEQYF
TGTGCCAGTAGTACCCGTCCGGGACAGGGTCTAAGCGAGCAGTACTTC
>TRBV6-2/TRBV6-3|.|TRBJ1-1|many
CASSHEPTGETEAFF
TGTGCCAGCAGTCACGAGCCGACCGGGGAGACTGAAGCTTTCTTT
>TRBV29-1|.|TRBJ2-7|few
CSGSHGAYEQYF
TGCAGCGGGTCGCACGGAGCCTACGAGCAGTACTTC
>TRBV29-1|.|TRBJ2-5|many
CSVQPLGVVETQYF
TGCAGCGTCCAGCCTCTGGGGGTAGTAGAGACCCAGTACTTC
>TRBV7-6|.|TRBJ2-3|.
CASSHGQISTDTQYF
TGTGCCAGCAGCCACGGACAGATTAGCACAGATACGCAGTATTTT
>TRBV10-3|.|TRBJ1-1|.
CAIRQQGGTEAFF
TGTGCCATCAGGCAGCAGGGAGGCACTGAAGCTTTCTTT
>TRBV6-2/TRBV6-3|.|TRBJ2-7|many
CASSYDKTYEQYF
TGTGCCAGCAGTTACGACAAAACCTACGAGCAGTACTTC
>TRBV5-4|.|TRBJ1-4|few
CASSSQQGSTNEKLFF
TGTGCCAGCAGCTCCCAACAGGGCTCGACTAATGAAAAACTGTTTTTT
>TRBV19|.|TRBJ2-1|many
CASSGLNEQFF
TGTGCCAGTAGTGGGCTCAATGAGCAGTTCTTC
>TRBV7-9|.|TRBJ2-1|many
CASSQDYRVSYNEQFF
TGTGCCAGCAGCCAAGACTACAGGGTCTCCTACAATGAGCAGTTCTTC